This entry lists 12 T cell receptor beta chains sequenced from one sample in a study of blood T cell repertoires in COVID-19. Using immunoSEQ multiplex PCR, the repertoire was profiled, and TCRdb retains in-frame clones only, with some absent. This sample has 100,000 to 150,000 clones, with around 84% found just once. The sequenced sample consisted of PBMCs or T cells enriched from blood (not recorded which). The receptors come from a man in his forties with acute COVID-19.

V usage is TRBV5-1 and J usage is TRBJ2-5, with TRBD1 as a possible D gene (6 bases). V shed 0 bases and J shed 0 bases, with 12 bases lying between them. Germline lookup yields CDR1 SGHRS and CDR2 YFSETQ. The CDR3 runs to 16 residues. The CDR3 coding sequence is TGCGCCAGCAGCTTGGGGGACACCCCGTACCAAGAGACCCAGTACTTC. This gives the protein CASSLGDTPYQETQYF.

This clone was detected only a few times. As DNA, the CDR3 is TGTGCCAGCACCCCCGGGACACTTAATGAAAAACTGTTTTTT. This gives the protein CASTPGTLNEKLFF. The gene calls are TRBV28 and TRBJ1-4, with D tentatively TRBD1 (6 bases). The CDR3 covers 14 residues. From germline, CDR1 is MDHEN and CDR2 SYDVKM. Trimming shortened V by 7 bases and J by 4 bases, and 13 bases separated the two germline ends.

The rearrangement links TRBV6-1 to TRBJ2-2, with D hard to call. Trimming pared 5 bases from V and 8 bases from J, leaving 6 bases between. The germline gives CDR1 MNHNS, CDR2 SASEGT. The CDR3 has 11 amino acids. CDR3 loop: CASSPRGELFF. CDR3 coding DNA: TGTGCCAGCAGTCCCCGTGGGGAGCTGTTTTTT.

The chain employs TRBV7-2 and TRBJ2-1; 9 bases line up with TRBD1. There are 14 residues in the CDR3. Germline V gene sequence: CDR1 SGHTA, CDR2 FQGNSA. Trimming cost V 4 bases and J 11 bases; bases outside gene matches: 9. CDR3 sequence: CASSYRLGQGKQFF. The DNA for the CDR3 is TGTGCCAGCAGCTACAGATTGGGACAGGGAAAGCAGTTCTTC. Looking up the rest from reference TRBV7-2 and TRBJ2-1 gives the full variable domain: GAGVSQSPSNKVTEKGKDVELRCDPISGHTALYWYRQSLGQGLEFLIYFQGNSAPDKSGLPSDRFSAERTGGSVSTLTIQRTQQEDSAVYLCASSYRLGQGKQFFGPGTRLTVL.

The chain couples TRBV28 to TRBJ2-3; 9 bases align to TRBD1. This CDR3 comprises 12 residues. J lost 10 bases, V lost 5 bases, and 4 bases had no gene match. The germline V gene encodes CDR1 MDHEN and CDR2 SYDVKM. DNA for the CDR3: TGTGCCAGCAGTGTAACAGGGGGCCCGCAGTATTTT. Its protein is CASSVTGGPQYF. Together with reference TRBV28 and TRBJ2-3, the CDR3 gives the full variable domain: DVKVTQSSRYLVKRTGEKVFLECVQDMDHENMFWYRQDPGLGLRLIYFSYDVKMKEKGDIPEGYSVSREKKERFSLILESASTNQTSMYLCASSVTGGPQYFGPGTRLTVL.

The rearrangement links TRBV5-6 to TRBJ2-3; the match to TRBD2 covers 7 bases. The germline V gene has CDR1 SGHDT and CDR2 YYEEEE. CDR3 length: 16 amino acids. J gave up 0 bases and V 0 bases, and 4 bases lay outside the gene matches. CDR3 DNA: TGTGCCAGCAGCTTGGAAGCTAGCGGTAGCACAGATACGCAGTATTTT. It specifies CASSLEASGSTDTQYF.

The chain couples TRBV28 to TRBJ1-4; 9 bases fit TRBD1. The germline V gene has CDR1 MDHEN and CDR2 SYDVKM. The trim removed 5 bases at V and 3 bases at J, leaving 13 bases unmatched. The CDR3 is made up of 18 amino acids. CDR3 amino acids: CASSGGQGVYAANEKLFF. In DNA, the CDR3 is TGTGCCAGCAGTGGGGGACAGGGAGTTTATGCGGCTAATGAAAAACTGTTTTTT.

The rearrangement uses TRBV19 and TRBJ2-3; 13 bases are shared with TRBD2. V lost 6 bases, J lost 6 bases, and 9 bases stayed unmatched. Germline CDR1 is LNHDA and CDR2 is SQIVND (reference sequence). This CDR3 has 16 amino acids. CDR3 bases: TGTGCCAGTAGCCCGGGACTAGCGGGATGGGGCGATACGCAGTATTTT. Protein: CASSPGLAGWGDTQYF.

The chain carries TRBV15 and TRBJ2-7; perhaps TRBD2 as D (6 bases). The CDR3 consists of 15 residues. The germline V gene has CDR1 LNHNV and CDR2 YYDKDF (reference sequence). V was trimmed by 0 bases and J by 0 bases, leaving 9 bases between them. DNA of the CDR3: TGTGCCACCAGCAGAGATCCGGACTACTCCTACGAGCAGTACTTC. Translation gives CATSRDPDYSYEQYF.

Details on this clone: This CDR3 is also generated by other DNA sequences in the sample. Here the CDR3 reads CASSDDRGRGTEAFF. DNA for the CDR3: TGTGCCAGCAGTGATGACAGGGGAAGGGGGACTGAAGCTTTCTTT. The V call is TRBV6-1, the J call TRBJ1-1, with TRBD1 identical over 8 bases. Germline V CDR1 and CDR2: MNHNS, SASEGT. This CDR3 spans 15 amino acids. V dropped 3 bases and J dropped 5; count of bases not matched to a gene: 8.

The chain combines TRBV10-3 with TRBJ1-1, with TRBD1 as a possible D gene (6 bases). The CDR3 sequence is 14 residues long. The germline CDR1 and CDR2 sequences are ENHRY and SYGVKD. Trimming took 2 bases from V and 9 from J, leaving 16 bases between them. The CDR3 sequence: CAISEGLQGRQAFF. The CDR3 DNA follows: TGTGCCATCAGTGAGGGGTTACAGGGCCGCCAAGCTTTCTTT.

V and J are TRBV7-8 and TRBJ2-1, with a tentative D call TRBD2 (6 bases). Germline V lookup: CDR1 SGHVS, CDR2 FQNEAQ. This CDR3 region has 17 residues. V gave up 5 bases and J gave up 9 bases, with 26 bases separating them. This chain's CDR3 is CASSPPSGPHPTSEQFF. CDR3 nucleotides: TGTGCCAGCAGCCCACCCAGCGGGCCCCATCCCACAAGTGAGCAGTTCTTC.